Listed below are T cell receptor beta chains from one sample, sequenced in a study of blood T cell repertoires in COVID-19. Assay used: immunoSEQ multiplex PCR; TCRdb lists only in-frame clones, some missing. This repertoire shows 220,000 or so clones, approximately 83% found once; its top ten account for approximately 1.3%. The sequenced sample was PBMCs or T cells enriched from blood (not recorded which). Receptors originate from a woman between 40 and 55 years old with acute COVID-19. Each CDR3 is given with its conserved first and last residue. A D gene is named only where the DNA matches it firmly. Not every row has a clone size; where given, it reads once, few, many or a size class.

clone size,D gene,J gene,V gene,CDR3 protein,CDR3 DNA
-,TRBD2,TRBJ2-1,TRBV4-3,CASSQDYLAANNEQFF,TGCGCCAGCAGCCAAGATTACCTAGCGGCTAACAATGAGCAGTTCTTC
-,-,TRBJ2-5,TRBV19,CASSRNTKETQYF,TGTGCCAGTAGTAGAAACACGAAAGAGACCCAGTACTTC
-,TRBD1,TRBJ1-1,TRBV11-2,CASSLDRGVRNTEAFF,TGTGCCAGCAGCTTAGACAGGGGGGTCCGGAACACTGAAGCTTTCTTT
-,TRBD2,TRBJ2-1,TRBV19,CASSSRLAGVLSNEQFF,TGTGCCAGTAGTTCCCGGCTAGCGGGAGTCCTAAGCAATGAGCAGTTCTTC
once,-,TRBJ1-5,TRBV19,CASSDYSNQPQHF,TGTGCCAGTAGTGACTATAGCAATCAGCCCCAGCATTTT
once,TRBD1,TRBJ2-7,TRBV2,CASTSDRGSTKQYF,TGTGCCAGCACCTCGGACAGGGGTTCTACGAAGCAGTACTTC
-,TRBD1,TRBJ1-4,TRBV29-1,CSVEFQGARNLFF,TGCAGCGTTGAATTCCAGGGGGCCCGGAACCTATTTTTT
-,TRBD2,TRBJ2-1,TRBV10-3,CAISEPGLAHKQFF,TGTGCCATCAGTGAACCGGGACTAGCGCACAAGCAGTTCTTC
few,-,TRBJ1-1,TRBV29-1,CSALGAGTEAFF,TGCAGCGCCCTAGGGGCAGGCACTGAAGCTTTCTTT
-,TRBD1,TRBJ1-2,TRBV27,CASSRTGRNYGYTF,TGTGCCAGCAGTCGGACAGGGAGGAACTATGGCTACACCTTC
-,TRBD2,TRBJ2-2,TRBV7-8,CASSLVLAGAPGELFF,TGTGCCAGCAGCTTAGTACTAGCGGGGGCCCCCGGGGAGCTGTTTTTT
-,TRBD2,TRBJ2-1,TRBV11-3,CASSSGTMPERSYNEQFF,TGTGCCAGCAGCTCCGGGACTATGCCAGAAAGGTCCTACAATGAGCAGTTCTTC
-,-,TRBJ1-1,TRBV19,CASSIPRGAEAFF,TGTGCCAGTAGTATCCCCCGGGGGGCTGAAGCTTTCTTT
-,-,TRBJ2-1,TRBV15,CATSRAQGNEQFF,TGTGCCACCAGCAGAGCCCAGGGCAATGAGCAGTTCTTC
-,TRBD1,TRBJ1-1,TRBV5-1,CASSVTGTGAEAFF,TGCGCCAGCAGCGTCACCGGGACAGGCGCTGAAGCTTTCTTT
-,-,TRBJ2-2,TRBV2,CASSGLVPGELFF,TGTGCCAGCAGTGGACTAGTTCCCGGGGAGCTGTTTTTT
-,-,TRBJ2-3,TRBV7-2,CASSSGSGDTQYF,TGTGCCAGCAGCTCTGGGAGTGGGGATACGCAGTATTTT
-,TRBD1,TRBJ1-2,TRBV11-2,CASSFTAGQALYGYTF,TGTGCCAGCAGCTTCACAGCGGGACAGGCCCTCTATGGCTACACCTTC
once,-,TRBJ2-7,TRBV27,CASSLRPSSYEQYF,TGTGCCAGCAGTCTTAGACCTAGCTCCTACGAGCAGTACTTC
-,-,TRBJ1-3,TRBV5-1,CASSLAGENGNTIYF,TGCGCCAGCAGCTTGGCCGGGGAGAACGGAAACACCATATATTTT
-,TRBD2,TRBJ2-1,TRBV3-1/TRBV3-2,CASSQDLASGGYNEQFF,TGTGCCAGCAGCCAAGATCTTGCTAGCGGGGGATACAATGAGCAGTTCTTC
-,-,TRBJ1-4,TRBV14,CASSQVRGRGEKLFF,TGTGCCAGCAGCCAAGTCAGGGGTCGAGGTGAAAAACTGTTTTTT
-,-,TRBJ1-3,TRBV28,CASSQTGFSGNTIYF,TGTGCCAGCAGTCAGACAGGTTTCTCTGGAAACACCATATATTTT
-,-,TRBJ1-4,TRBV28,CASLGTLNEKLFF,TGTGCCAGCTTAGGGACACTTAATGAAAAACTGTTTTTT
-,TRBD1,TRBJ2-3,TRBV6-2/TRBV6-3,CASSYIGTGYTDTQYF,TGTGCCAGCAGTTACATCGGGACAGGGTACACAGATACGCAGTATTTT
-,TRBD2,TRBJ2-3,TRBV27,CASRPWQAGGKEGTQYF,TGTGCCAGCCGACCCTGGCAAGCGGGAGGAAAGGAGGGTACGCAGTATTTT
few,TRBD2,TRBJ2-7,TRBV29-1,CSVSTSGSWNEQYF,TGCAGCGTTTCGACTAGCGGGAGTTGGAACGAGCAGTACTTC
-,-,TRBJ2-1,TRBV11-2,CASSLESRGDEQFF,TGTGCCAGCAGCTTAGAGTCCCGCGGGGATGAGCAGTTCTTC
-,-,TRBJ2-2,TRBV5-1,CASSLSTGELFF,TGCGCCAGCAGCCTATCCACCGGGGAGCTGTTTTTT
-,TRBD1,TRBJ1-5,TRBV11-2,CASSLGTGRAGQPQHF,TGTGCCAGCAGCTTAGGGACAGGGAGGGCAGGACAGCCCCAGCATTTT